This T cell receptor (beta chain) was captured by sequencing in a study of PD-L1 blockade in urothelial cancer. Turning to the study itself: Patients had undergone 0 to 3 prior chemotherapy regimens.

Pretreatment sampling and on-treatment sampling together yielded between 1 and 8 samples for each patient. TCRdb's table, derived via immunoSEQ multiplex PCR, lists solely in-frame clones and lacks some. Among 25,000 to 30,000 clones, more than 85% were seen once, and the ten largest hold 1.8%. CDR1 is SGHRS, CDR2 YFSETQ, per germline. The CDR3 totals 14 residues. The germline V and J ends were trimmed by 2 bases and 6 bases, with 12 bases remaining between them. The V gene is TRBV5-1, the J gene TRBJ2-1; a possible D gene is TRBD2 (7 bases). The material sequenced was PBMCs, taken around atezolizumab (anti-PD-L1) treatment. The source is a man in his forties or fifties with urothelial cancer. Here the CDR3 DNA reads TGCGCCAGCAGCTTCGGCGGGGGCGGCAATGAGCAGTTCTTC. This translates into CASSFGGGGNEQFF.